This T cell receptor (beta chain) was obtained from a study of response to subunit inactivated influenza vaccine (dated 2018 in TCRdb). The study in broad terms: The study used deep quantitative T cell receptor repertoire profiling to track responses to a trivalent subunit inactivated influenza vaccine.

V loses 2 bases of germline sequence and J loses 0 bases, and the interval between the two ends is 7 bases. The germline V gene (reference sequence) specifies SEHNR as CDR1 and FQNEAQ as CDR2. There are 14 amino acids in the CDR3, from cysteine to phenylalanine inclusive. This entry keeps only the CDR3 DNA: 42 bases, framed from base 1. Study-wide findings and limitations: It was suggested by the authors that each seasonal influenza vaccination may recruit only a limited number of new T cells.

This clonotype has just a few counts. The antigen it binds to is not known. No base-level quality is on record; no much larger clone is a single base apart. The protocol used for the library was RT-PCR. The run used an Illumina HiSeq 2500. Through fastp at Q25 and MiXCR, TCRdb rebuilt clones from the public reads, retaining in-frame beta chains. Entries that share a CDR3 protein sequence are merged under the most common genes and DNA. The table for this sample lists about 650,000 distinct CDR3 sequences; approximately 14% of them were counted only once. Clones ranked in the top ten supply approximately 7.6% of the sample.

The sequence came from a man aged 45-60 years who received an inactivated influenza vaccine. Donor details come from another sample of the same person, matched by shared clones. The sequence links TRBV7-9 to TRBJ1-1; D gene: possibly TRBD1, on 5 matching bases. The sequences come from PBMCs from blood, collected approximately 15 days before vaccination. The DNA sequence is TGTGCCAGCAGCTTACGGGGGGTGAACACTGAAGCTTTCTTT. Translated, this gives CASSLRGVNTEAFF.